Included here is one TCR beta chain sequence, with context. This entry comes from a study of blood T cell repertoires in COVID-19. Study information: PBMCs, B-cell-depleted T cells, or T cells provided the cDNA or gDNA that made up the material.

Participant age was about 18 to 89 years, and participants resided in roughly 25 US areas. This CDR3 has 14 amino acids. Between the trimmed V and J ends, which lost 4 bases and 2 bases, there was a span of 14 bases. Germline V gene lookup returns CDR1 SQVTM and CDR2 ANQGSEA. Original processing methods: Estimated nucleated cell counts came from reference gene primer amplification. Measured with immunoSEQ multiplex PCR; TCRdb has only the in-frame clones, and not every one. V and J calls and clone size are copied from that table; D and trimming were computed from the DNA. The sample consists of about 310,000 clones, 90% of them appearing once.

The sequenced sample consisted of PBMCs or T cells enriched from blood (not recorded which). The receptor was derived from a woman younger than 35 with acute COVID-19. This chain connects TRBV29-1 to TRBJ1-1; D may be TRBD1 (5 bases). CDR3 in DNA: TGCAGCGTTGGGGTTAAGGGACTCAACACTGAAGCTTTCTTT. It yields the protein CSVGVKGLNTEAFF.